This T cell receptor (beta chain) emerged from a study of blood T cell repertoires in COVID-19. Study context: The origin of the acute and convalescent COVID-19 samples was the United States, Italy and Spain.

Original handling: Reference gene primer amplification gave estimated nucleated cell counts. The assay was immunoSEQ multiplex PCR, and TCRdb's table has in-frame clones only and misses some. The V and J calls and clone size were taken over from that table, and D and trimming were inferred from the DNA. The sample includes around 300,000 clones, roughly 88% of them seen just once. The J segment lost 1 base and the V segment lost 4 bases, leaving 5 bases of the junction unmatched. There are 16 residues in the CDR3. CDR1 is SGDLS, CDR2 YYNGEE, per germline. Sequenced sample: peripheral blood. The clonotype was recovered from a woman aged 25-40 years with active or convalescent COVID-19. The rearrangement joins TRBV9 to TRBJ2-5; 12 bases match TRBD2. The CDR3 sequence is CASSPPSGGAQETQYF. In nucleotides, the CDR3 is TGTGCCAGCAGCCCCCCTAGCGGGGGGGCCCAAGAGACCCAGTACTTC.